This record concerns one T cell receptor beta chain sequence. Its specificity is not known. The same CDR3 arises from other DNA sequences in this sample as well. Germline loops: CDR1 MRHNA, CDR2 SNTAGT. Trimming left V 6 bases short and J 1 base short, with 9 bases between. The CDR3 loop spans 13 amino acids. Here immunoSEQ multiplex PCR was the method, and the copy in TCRdb shows in-frame clones only, minus some. Seen here are 100,000 to 130,000 clones, roughly 87% observed once, and the top ten hold around 4.7%. The entry originates in a study of T cell responses to AZD1222 COVID-19 vaccine. Study-wide findings and caveats: In a largely white British group with more females than males, clonal diversity was possibly underestimated.

This clonotype was obtained from an adult who received the AZD1222 COVID-19 vaccine. Sequencing used peripheral blood, obtained 28 days after the second AZD1222 dose. This chain connects TRBV6-4 to TRBJ1-1, with D perhaps TRBD1 (5 bases). CDR3 DNA sequence: TGTGCCAGCAGCCGGGACCGGAACACTGAAGCTTTCTTT. Amino acid sequence: CASSRDRNTEAFF.